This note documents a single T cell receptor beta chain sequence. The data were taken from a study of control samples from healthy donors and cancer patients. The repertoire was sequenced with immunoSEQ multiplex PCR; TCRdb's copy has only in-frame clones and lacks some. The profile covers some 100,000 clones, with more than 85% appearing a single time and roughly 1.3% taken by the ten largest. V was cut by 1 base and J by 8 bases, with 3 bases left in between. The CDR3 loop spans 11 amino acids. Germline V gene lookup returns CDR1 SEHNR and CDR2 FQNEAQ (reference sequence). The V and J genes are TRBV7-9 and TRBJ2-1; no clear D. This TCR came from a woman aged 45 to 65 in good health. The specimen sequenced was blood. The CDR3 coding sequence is TGTGCCAGCAGCTTAGTAGATGAGCAGTTCTTC. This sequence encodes CASSLVDEQFF. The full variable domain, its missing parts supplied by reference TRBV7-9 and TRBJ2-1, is DTGVSQNPRHKITKRGQNVTFRCDPISEHNRLYWYRQTLGQGPEFLTYFQNEAQLEKSRLLSDRFSAERPKGSFSTLEIQRTEQGDSAMYLCASSLVDEQFFGPGTRLTVL.